A single count supports the clone carrying this T cell receptor beta chain. The sample belongs to a study of T-cell reconstitution after alpha-beta-depleted transplantation in children. Construction of the TCRbeta library involved unique molecular identifiers. TCRdb recomputed calls from the PCR reads with MiXCR, one row per CDR3 protein. The data hold 500,000 or so distinct CDR3 sequences, with approximately 32% observed a single time. The sample was PBMCs from the stem cell graft donor, taken from the stem cell graft. This TCR was sampled from a human donor who donated a stem cell graft to a child with aplastic anemia.

CDR3 amino acids: CASSPRYRGGYTF. The CDR3 DNA reads TGTGCCAGCAGTCCCCGATACAGGGGTGGCTACACCTTC. The V and J genes are TRBV27 and TRBJ1-2; TRBD1 matches at 7 bases. Trimming took 5 bases from V and 7 from J; bases not matched to a gene: 7. The CDR3 is 13 amino acids. Looked up from germline, CDR1 is MNHEY and CDR2 is SMNVEV (reference sequence).